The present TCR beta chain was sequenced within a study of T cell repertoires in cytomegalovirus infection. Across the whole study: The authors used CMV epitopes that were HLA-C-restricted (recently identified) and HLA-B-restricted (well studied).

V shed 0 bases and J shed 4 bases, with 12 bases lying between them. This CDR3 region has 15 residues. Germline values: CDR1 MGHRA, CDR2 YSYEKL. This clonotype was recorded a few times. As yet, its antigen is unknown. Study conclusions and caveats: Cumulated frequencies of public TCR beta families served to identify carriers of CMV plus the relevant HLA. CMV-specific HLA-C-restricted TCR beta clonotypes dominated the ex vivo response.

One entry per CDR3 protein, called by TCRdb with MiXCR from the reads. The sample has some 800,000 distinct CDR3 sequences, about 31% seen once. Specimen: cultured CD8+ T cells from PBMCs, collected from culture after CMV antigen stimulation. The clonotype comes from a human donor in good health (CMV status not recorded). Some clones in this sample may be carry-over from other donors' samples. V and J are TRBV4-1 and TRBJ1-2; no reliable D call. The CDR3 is CASSQDRRGGYGYTF. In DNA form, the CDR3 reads TGCGCCAGCAGCCAAGATCGGCGCGGCGGCTATGGCTACACCTTC.